The present entry profiles one TCR beta chain with its context. Its target is not known. CDR1 and CDR2 from the germline V gene are SGHRS and YFSETQ. Trimming cost V 0 bases and J 5 bases; bases outside gene matches: 7. The CDR3 runs to 15 residues. Uncontrolled infection, other autoimmune disease, pregnancy or lactation barred patients from enrollment. The study based diagnoses on clinical symptoms, serum thyroxine and TRAb, thyroid ultrasound and orbital computed tomography. The data belong to a study of T cells in Graves' hyperthyroidism and ophthalmopathy. Study conclusions and caveats: Most thyroid clonotypes with frequency above 0.001 were detected in blood.

It was RNA transcripts that yielded the amplified TCR beta CDR3 regions. Carried out on the TCR CDR3, a first-round RT-PCR used the HTBI primer set. Each CDR3 protein is one row after TCRdb ran MiXCR on the multiplex PCR reads. This table holds about 570,000 distinct CDR3 sequences, 46% found once. The origin of this receptor is an adult woman with Graves' disease, either hyperthyroidism or ophthalmopathy (not recorded which). The V and J genes are TRBV5-1 and TRBJ1-1, with 7 bases lining up with TRBD1. The sequenced sample was peripheral blood or thyroid tissue (not recorded which). CDR3 loop: CASSLDGQEGTEAFF. The DNA for the CDR3 is TGCGCCAGCAGCTTGGATGGACAGGAGGGTACTGAAGCTTTCTTT.